Described below is a single T cell receptor (beta chain) sequence and its context. What it binds is not known. One junction end disagrees with the germline gene, perhaps due to a read error. The data originate from a study of response to subunit inactivated influenza vaccine. TCRdb used MiXCR to reprocess the RT-PCR reads, holding one entry per CDR3 protein. The sample includes 800,000 to 1,000,000 distinct CDR3 sequences, less than 25% of them seen just once. CDR3 size: 12 residues. Germline CDR1 LGHDT, CDR2 YNNKEL (reference sequence). Points from the study as a whole: The authors put forward the suggestion that each seasonal influenza vaccination may bring in only a limited number of new T cells.

The sequencing used PBMCs from blood, collected roughly 5 days after vaccination. The origin of this receptor is a man aged 50 to 59 who received an inactivated influenza vaccine. V gene TRBV3-1 combines with J gene TRBJ2-1; D call uncertain. CDR3 sequence (DNA): TGTGCCAGCAGCCTCGCAAGTGGGTCCAGACACTTC. Translating it yields CASSLASGSRHF.